Listed here are 9 T cell receptor beta chains from one sample, sequenced in a study of T cell repertoires in cytomegalovirus infection. TCRdb independently ran MiXCR on the reads; one entry per CDR3 protein. The sample includes a few hundred thousand distinct CDR3 sequences, over 15% of them seen just once. Sequenced: CD8+ T cells from PBMCs. The source of these receptors is a human donor in good health (CMV status not recorded). Some clones in this sample may be carry-over from other donors' samples.

The table lists this clonotype with a count of one. The junction does not match germline at one end; this may be a read error. This chain links TRBV9 with TRBJ2-7, with 7 nucleotides matching TRBD1. Germline values: CDR1 SGDLS, CDR2 YYNGEE. This CDR3 is built from 15 residues. DNA of the CDR3: TGTGCCATCAGCGTTGGACAGGCGCTTCCCCTCGAGCAGTACTTC. This sequence encodes CAISVGQALPLEQYF.

This clonotype was counted at least ten times. This chain connects TRBV6-5 to TRBJ1-2; D call uncertain. Trimming removed 0 bases from V and 3 bases from J, with 20 bases in between. This CDR3 is built from 18 residues. The germline CDR1 and CDR2 sequences are MNHEY and SVGAGI. CDR3 amino acids: CASSYSSPGLGGDYGYTF. As DNA, the CDR3 is TGTGCCAGCAGTTACTCTTCTCCCGGTTTAGGCGGTGACTATGGCTACACCTTC.

Ten or more counts support this clonotype. The gene calls are TRBV7-2 and TRBJ1-2; maybe TRBD1 (5 bases). The CDR3 is 12 residues long. Deletions cut 5 bases from V and 11 bases from J, with 15 bases between. The germline V gene has CDR1 SGHTA and CDR2 FQGNSA. The CDR3 region has the DNA TGTGCCAGCAGCCCGAAGACAGACATATACACCTTC. It translates to CASSPKTDIYTF.

The chain couples TRBV7-9 to TRBJ2-7; D is undetermined. Trimming left V 5 bases short and J 0 bases short, with 11 bases between. The germline gives CDR1 SEHNR, CDR2 FQNEAQ (reference sequence). This CDR3 comprises 14 residues. The CDR3 protein is CASSPPQPSYEQYF. The CDR3 nucleotides are TGTGCCAGCAGCCCCCCGCAGCCCTCCTACGAGCAGTACTTC. Full variable domain (outside the CDR3, taken from reference TRBV7-9 and TRBJ2-7): DTGVSQNPRHKITKRGQNVTFRCDPISEHNRLYWYRQTLGQGPEFLTYFQNEAQLEKSRLLSDRFSAERPKGSFSTLEIQRTEQGDSAMYLCASSPPQPSYEQYFGPGTRLTVT.

This clonotype was seen ten or more times. The chain employs TRBV7-9 and TRBJ1-2; 8 nucleotides align to TRBD1. V lost 5 bases to trimming and J lost 6 bases; unmatched junction nucleotides: 14. Germline V lookup: CDR1 SEHNR, CDR2 FQNEAQ (reference sequence). CDR3 length equals 16 residues. The CDR3 DNA reads TGTGCCAGCAGCCCCCCCCGTGGACAGGGTCTAGATGGCTACACCTTC. Encoded protein: CASSPPRGQGLDGYTF.

In its sample, this clonotype was seen many times. The chain combines TRBV27 with TRBJ1-5; D not resolved. Germline V gives CDR1 MNHEY, CDR2 SMNVEV (reference sequence). CDR3 length equals 14 residues. The V and J ends lost 3 bases and 1 base respectively, with 7 bases between them. CDR3 in amino acids: CASSFTGSNQPQHF. CDR3 nucleotide sequence: TGTGCCAGCAGTTTTACTGGGAGCAATCAGCCCCAGCATTTT.

Many counts were recorded for this clonotype. This chain joins TRBV4-3 and TRBJ2-7; D unclear. Germline lookup yields CDR1 LGHNA and CDR2 YSLEER. The CDR3 runs 16 residues. V was trimmed by 0 bases and J by 0 bases, leaving 12 bases between them. CDR3 sequence (DNA): TGCGCCAGCAGCCAAGATCGGGCGGAGAGCTCCTACGAGCAGTACTTC. Its translation: CASSQDRAESSYEQYF.

This clonotype has ten or more counts. This sequence joins TRBV7-2 and TRBJ1-2, with 8 bases that match TRBD1. Germline loops: CDR1 SGHTA, CDR2 FQGNSA. The CDR3 has 16 amino acids. Trimming cost V 5 bases and J 4 bases; bases outside gene matches: 12. CDR3 DNA sequence: TGTGCCAGCAGCACACGAGGACAGGGACCCTTCTATGGCTACACCTTC. It yields the protein CASSTRGQGPFYGYTF.

V is TRBV18 and J is TRBJ2-5; the match to TRBD1 covers 8 bases. Germline CDR1 and CDR2: KGHSH and LQKENI. J gave up 2 bases and V 0 bases, and 5 bases lay outside the gene matches. The length of the CDR3 is 16 residues. The CDR3 sequence is CASSPPSGQEQETQYF. CDR3 bases: TGTGCCAGCTCACCACCCTCGGGACAGGAGCAAGAGACCCAGTACTTC.